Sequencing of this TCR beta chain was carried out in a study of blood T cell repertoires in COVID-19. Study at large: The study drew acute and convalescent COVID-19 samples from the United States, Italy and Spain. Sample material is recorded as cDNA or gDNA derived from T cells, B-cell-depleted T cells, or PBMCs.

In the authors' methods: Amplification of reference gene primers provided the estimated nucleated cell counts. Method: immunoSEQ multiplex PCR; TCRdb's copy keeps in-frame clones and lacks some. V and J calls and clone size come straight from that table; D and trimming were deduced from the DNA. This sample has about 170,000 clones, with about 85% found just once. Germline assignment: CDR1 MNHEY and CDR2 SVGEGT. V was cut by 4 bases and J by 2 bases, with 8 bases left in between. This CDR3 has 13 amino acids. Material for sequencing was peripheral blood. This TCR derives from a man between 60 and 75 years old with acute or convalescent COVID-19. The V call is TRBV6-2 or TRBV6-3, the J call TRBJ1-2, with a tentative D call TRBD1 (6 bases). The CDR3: CASSSGQNYGYTF. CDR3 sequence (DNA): TGTGCCAGCAGTTCCGGACAGAACTATGGCTACACCTTC.